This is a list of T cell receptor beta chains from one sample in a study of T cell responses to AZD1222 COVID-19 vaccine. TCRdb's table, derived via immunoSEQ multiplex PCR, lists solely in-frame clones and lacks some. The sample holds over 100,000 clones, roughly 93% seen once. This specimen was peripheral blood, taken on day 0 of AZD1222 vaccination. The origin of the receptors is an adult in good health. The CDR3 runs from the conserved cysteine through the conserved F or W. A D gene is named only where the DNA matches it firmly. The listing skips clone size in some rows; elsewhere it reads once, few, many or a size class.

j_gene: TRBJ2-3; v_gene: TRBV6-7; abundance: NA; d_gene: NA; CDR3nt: TGTGCCAGCAGTTACCTGGACGGCAGTCAGCCAGATACGCAGTATTTT; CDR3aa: CASSYLDGSQPDTQYF
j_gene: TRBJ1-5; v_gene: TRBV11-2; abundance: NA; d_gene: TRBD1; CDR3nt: TGTGCCAGCAGCTTAGAGGGTTCGGGACAGGGCCTTTTTAGCAATCAGCCCCAGCATTTT; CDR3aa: CASSLEGSGQGLFSNQPQHF
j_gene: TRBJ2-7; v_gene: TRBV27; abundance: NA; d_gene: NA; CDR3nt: TGTGCCAGCAGTAGGGACGGAGCCTACGAGCAGTACTTC; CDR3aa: CASSRDGAYEQYF
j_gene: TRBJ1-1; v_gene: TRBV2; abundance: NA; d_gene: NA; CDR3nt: TGTGCCAGCAAGGGGGGAATGAACACTGAAGCTTTCTTT; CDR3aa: CASKGGMNTEAFF
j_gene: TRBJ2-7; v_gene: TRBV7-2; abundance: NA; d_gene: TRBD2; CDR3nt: TGTGCCAGCAGCCGTACCGGGACTAGTCTCTTCGAGCAGTACTTC; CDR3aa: CASSRTGTSLFEQYF
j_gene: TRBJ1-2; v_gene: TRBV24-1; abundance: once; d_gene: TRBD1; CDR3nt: TGTGCCACCAGTGATTTCCCCACAGGGGGGGACGGCTACACCTTC; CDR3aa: CATSDFPTGGDGYTF
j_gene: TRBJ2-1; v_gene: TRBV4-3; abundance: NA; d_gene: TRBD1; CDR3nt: TGCGCCAGCAGCCAAGGACAGGGGTTTAGTGATGAGCAGTTCTTC; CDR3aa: CASSQGQGFSDEQFF
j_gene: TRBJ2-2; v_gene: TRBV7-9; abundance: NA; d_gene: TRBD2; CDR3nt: TGTGCCAGCAGCTTTCTAGCGGGAGGGCCCGGCGGGGAGCTGTTTTTT; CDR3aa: CASSFLAGGPGGELFF
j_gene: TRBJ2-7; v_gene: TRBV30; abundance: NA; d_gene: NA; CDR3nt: TGTGCCTGGAGCTCTCTCTCCCCCGGGGGTGGGCAGTACTTC; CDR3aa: CAWSSLSPGGGQYF
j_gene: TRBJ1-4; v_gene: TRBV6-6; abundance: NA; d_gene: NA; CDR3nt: TGTGCCAGCAGTTATGGTAGATTGGGAGGTGAAAAACTGTTTTTT; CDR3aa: CASSYGRLGGEKLFF
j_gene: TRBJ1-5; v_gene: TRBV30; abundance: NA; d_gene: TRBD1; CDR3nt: TGTGCCTGGAGTGTAGAGGGGGCTAGTAATCAGCCCCAGCATTTT; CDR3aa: CAWSVEGASNQPQHF
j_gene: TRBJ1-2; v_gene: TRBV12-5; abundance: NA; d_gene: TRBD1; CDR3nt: TGTGCTAGTGGGGTTTGGGGGACAGGGGTGTTATTAGCTAGTGGCTACACCTTC; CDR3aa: CASGVWGTGVLLASGYTF
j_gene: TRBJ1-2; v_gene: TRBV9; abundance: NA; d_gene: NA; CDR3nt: TGTGCCAGCAGCGTTCCACTCGCGAACGGGGGCAGGGTAGGATATGGCTACACCTTC; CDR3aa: CASSVPLANGGRVGYGYTF
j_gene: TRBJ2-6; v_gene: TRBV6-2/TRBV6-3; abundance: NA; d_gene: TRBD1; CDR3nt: TGTGCCAGCAGTTACTTTCCGGGACAGGGGGCCGTCGGGGCCAACGTCCTGACTTTC; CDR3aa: CASSYFPGQGAVGANVLTF
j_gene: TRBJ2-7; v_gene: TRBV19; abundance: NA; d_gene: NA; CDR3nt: TGTGCCAGTAGTATACAAGGCACCCCCTACGAGCAGTACTTC; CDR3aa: CASSIQGTPYEQYF
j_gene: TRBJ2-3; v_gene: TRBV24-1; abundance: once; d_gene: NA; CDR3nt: TGTGCCACCAGTGATTTGCGGGACATAGATACGCAGTATTTT; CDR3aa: CATSDLRDIDTQYF
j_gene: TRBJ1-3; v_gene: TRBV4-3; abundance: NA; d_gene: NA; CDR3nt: TGCGCCAGCAGCCAAGGAAGGGGGGGGCCTGGAAACACCATATATTTT; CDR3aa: CASSQGRGGPGNTIYF
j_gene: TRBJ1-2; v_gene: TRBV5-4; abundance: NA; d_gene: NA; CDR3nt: TGTGCCAGCAGCCAGAACTACAACTATGGCTACACCTTC; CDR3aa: CASSQNYNYGYTF
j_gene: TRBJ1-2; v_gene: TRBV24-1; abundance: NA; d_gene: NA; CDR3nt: TGTGCCACCAGTGACCGGACACTCCATAATGGCTACACCTTC; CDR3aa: CATSDRTLHNGYTF
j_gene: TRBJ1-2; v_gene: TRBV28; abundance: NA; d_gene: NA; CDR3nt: TGTGCCAGCAGAATCTCTCTACCCCAGTTAAACTATGGCTACACCTTC; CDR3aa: CASRISLPQLNYGYTF
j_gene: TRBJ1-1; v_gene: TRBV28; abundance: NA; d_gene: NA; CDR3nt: TGTGCCAGCAGTTTATACCAGGGAACGGGTGAAGCTTTCTTT; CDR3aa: CASSLYQGTGEAFF
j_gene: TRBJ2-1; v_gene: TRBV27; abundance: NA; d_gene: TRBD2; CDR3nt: TGTGCCAGCAGACGACTAGCGGGAGTCTATGAGCAGTTCTTC; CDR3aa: CASRRLAGVYEQFF
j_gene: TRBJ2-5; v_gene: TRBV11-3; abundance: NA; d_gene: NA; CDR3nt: TGTGCCAGCAGCCCGGGGACCCCAAAGTATAAGACCCAGTACTTC; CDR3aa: CASSPGTPKYKTQYF
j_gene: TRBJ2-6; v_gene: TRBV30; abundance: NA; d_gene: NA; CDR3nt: TGTGCCTGGAAAGGTCAGGGGTCTGGGGCCAACGTCCTGACTTTC; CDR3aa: CAWKGQGSGANVLTF
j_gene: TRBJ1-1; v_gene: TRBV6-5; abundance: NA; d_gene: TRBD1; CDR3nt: TGTGCCAGCAGTACAGGGGGGGTCGGGACTGAAGCTTTCTTT; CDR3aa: CASSTGGVGTEAFF
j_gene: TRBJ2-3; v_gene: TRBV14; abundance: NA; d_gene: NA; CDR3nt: TGTGCCAGCAGCCAAGATTTCGGGGATACGCAGTATTTT; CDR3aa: CASSQDFGDTQYF
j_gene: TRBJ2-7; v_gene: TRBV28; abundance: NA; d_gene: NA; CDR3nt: TGTGCCAGCAGTTCTGGACAGAGCTCCTACGAGCAGTACTTC; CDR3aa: CASSSGQSSYEQYF
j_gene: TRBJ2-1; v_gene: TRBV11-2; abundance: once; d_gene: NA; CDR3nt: TGTGCCAGCAGCTTAGGTACGGGTGGAGATGAGCAGTTCTTC; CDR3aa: CASSLGTGGDEQFF
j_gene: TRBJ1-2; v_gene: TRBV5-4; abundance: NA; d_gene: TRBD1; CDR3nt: TGTGCCAGCAGGCAAACAGGGGGCGGAGGCTACACCTTC; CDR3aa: CASRQTGGGGYTF
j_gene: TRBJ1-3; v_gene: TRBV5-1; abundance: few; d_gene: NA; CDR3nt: TGCGCCAGCAGCTTGGACGGGCCTCCGTCTGTAAACACCATATATTTT; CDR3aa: CASSLDGPPSVNTIYF
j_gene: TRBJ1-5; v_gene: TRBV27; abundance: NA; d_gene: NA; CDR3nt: TGTGCCAGCAGTCCACACCGGGACTTTAGCAATCAGCCCCAGCATTTT; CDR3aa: CASSPHRDFSNQPQHF
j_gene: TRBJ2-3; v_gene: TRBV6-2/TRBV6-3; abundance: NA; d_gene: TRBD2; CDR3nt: TGTGCCAGCAGTTATTCCGAGCGGGAGGGTGGCGATACGCAGTATTTT; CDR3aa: CASSYSEREGGDTQYF
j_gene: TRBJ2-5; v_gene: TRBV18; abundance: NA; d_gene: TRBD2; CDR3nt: TGTGCCAGCTCACCAGTGTCGCGGGAGCGGGGTGAGACCCAGTACTTC; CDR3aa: CASSPVSRERGETQYF
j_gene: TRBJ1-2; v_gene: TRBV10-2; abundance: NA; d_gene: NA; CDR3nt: TGCGCCAGCAGTGAGCCACGGAGTAACTATGGCTACACCTTC; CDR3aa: CASSEPRSNYGYTF
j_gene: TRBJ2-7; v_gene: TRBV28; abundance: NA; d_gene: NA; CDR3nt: TGTGCCAGCAGTCTGTTGAACGAGCAGTACTTC; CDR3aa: CASSLLNEQYF
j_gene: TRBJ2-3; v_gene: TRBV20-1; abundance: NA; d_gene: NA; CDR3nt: TGCAGTGCTGGGTATTCAGATACGCAGTATTTT; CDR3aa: CSAGYSDTQYF
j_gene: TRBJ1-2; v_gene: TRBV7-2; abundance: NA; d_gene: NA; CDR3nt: TGTGCCAGCAGAGAGACGGGAACCGTCTATGGCTACACCTTC; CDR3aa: CASRETGTVYGYTF
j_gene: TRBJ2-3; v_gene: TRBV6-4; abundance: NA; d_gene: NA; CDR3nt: TGTGCCAGCGGGAAAGGTGCAGATACGCAGTATTTT; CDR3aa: CASGKGADTQYF
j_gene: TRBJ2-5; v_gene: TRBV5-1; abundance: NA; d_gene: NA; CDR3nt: TGCGCCAGCAGCTTGGCCTTATACCAAGAGACCCAGTACTTC; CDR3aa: CASSLALYQETQYF
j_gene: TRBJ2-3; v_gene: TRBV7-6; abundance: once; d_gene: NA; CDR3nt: TGTGCCAGCAGCTCGCTAGGAGGGGTGGATACGCAGTATTTT; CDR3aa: CASSSLGGVDTQYF
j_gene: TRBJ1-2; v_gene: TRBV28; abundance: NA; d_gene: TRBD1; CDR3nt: TGTGCCAGCCTGACAGGGAGGGGCTACACCTTC; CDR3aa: CASLTGRGYTF
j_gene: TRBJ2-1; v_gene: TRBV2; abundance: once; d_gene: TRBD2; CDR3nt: TGTGCCAGCAGTGTCGGCGGGAGTGTCTACAATGAGCAGTTCTTC; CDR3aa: CASSVGGSVYNEQFF
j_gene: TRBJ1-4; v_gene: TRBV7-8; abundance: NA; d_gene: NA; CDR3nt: TGTGCCAGCAGCCCCAGCGGACAAGGGGCCCTTTTCCGAAATGAAAAACTGTTTTTT; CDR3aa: CASSPSGQGALFRNEKLFF
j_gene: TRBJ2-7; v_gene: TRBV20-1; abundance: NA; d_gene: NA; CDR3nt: TGCAGTGCTAGTGAGGTCGGTTACGAGCAGTACTTC; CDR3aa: CSASEVGYEQYF
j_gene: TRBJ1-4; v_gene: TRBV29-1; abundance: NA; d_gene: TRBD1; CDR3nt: TGCAGCGTCCAGGGGGGCGCGGGTGAAAAACTGTTTTTT; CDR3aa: CSVQGGAGEKLFF
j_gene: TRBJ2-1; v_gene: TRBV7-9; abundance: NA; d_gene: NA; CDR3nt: TGTGCCAGCAGCCCGAGAGGGGCTAGGTATGAGCAGTTCTTC; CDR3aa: CASSPRGARYEQFF
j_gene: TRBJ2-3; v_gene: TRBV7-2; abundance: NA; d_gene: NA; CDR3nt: TGTGCCAGCAGCTTAGGGGCTGGGATTCTCACAGATACGCAGTATTTT; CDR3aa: CASSLGAGILTDTQYF
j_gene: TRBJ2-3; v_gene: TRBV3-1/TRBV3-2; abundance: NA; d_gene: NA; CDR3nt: TGTGCCAGCAGCCATTCCCCCGGGCGGTATACGCAGTATTTT; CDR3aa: CASSHSPGRYTQYF
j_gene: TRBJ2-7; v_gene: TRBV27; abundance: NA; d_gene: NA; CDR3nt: TGTGCCAGCAGTCCAAGGGGGAGATGGGACGAGCAGTACTTC; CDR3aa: CASSPRGRWDEQYF
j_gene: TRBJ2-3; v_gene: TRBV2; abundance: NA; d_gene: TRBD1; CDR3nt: TGTGCCAGCAGTGATGGACAGGGAAGCACAGATACGCAGTATTTT; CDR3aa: CASSDGQGSTDTQYF